This is a list of T cell receptor beta chains from one sample in a study of identifying expanded T cells in peripheral blood. Sequenced by immunoSEQ multiplex PCR; TCRdb stores in-frame clones only, minus some. The sample lists about 50,000 clones, roughly 80% occurring once. Specimen: blood. These receptors were collected from a person aged 18 to 75 in good health. The CDR3 runs from the conserved cysteine through the conserved F or W. A D gene is named only where the DNA matches it firmly. Size tells how often a clone was seen (once, few, many) or the class of an expanded clone, and some rows leave it out.

cdr3_aa: CASSVATGRTEAFF
cdr3_nt: TGTGCCAGCAGCGTAGCTACAGGGCGGACTGAAGCTTTCTTT
v_call: TRBV9
d_call: NA
clone_size: few
j_call: TRBJ1-1

cdr3_aa: CASSRVAGVSDTQYF
cdr3_nt: TGTGCCAGCAGTAGGGTAGCGGGAGTGTCGGATACGCAGTATTTT
v_call: TRBV6-6
d_call: TRBD2
clone_size: NA
j_call: TRBJ2-3

cdr3_aa: CASSSGQGGYTF
cdr3_nt: TGCGCCAGCAGCTCCGGACAGGGCGGCTACACCTTC
v_call: TRBV5-1
d_call: TRBD1
clone_size: NA
j_call: TRBJ1-2

cdr3_aa: CASSMRQTYNEQFF
cdr3_nt: TGTGCCAGTAGTATGAGGCAGACATACAATGAGCAGTTCTTC
v_call: TRBV19
d_call: NA
clone_size: NA
j_call: TRBJ2-1

cdr3_aa: CASRRDYGQETQYF
cdr3_nt: TGTGCCAGTAGGAGGGACTACGGTCAAGAGACCCAGTACTTC
v_call: TRBV19
d_call: TRBD2
clone_size: NA
j_call: TRBJ2-5

cdr3_aa: CASSLAGAVSEKLFF
cdr3_nt: TGTGCCAGCAGCTTGGCCGGGGCGGTGAGTGAAAAACTGTTTTTT
v_call: TRBV5-6
d_call: NA
clone_size: NA
j_call: TRBJ1-4

cdr3_aa: CASSLVSSVSTDTQYF
cdr3_nt: TGTGCCAGCAGCTTAGTTTCTAGCGTTAGCACAGATACGCAGTATTTT
v_call: TRBV11-2
d_call: NA
clone_size: NA
j_call: TRBJ2-3

cdr3_aa: CASSFPPPDTQYF
cdr3_nt: TGTGCCAGCAGTTTCCCCCCCCCAGATACGCAGTATTTT
v_call: TRBV27
d_call: NA
clone_size: once
j_call: TRBJ2-3

cdr3_aa: CASSPTGGGETQYF
cdr3_nt: TGTGCCAGCAGCCCTACAGGGGGAGGAGAGACCCAGTACTTC
v_call: TRBV7-7
d_call: TRBD1
clone_size: NA
j_call: TRBJ2-5

cdr3_aa: CASSPYLGTGDNEQFF
cdr3_nt: TGTGCCAGCTCACCATATCTGGGGACAGGGGACAATGAGCAGTTCTTC
v_call: TRBV18
d_call: TRBD1
clone_size: few
j_call: TRBJ2-1

cdr3_aa: CAWSVNRGEAFF
cdr3_nt: TGTGCCTGGAGTGTTAACAGGGGGGAAGCTTTCTTT
v_call: TRBV30
d_call: TRBD1
clone_size: NA
j_call: TRBJ1-1

cdr3_aa: CASSGRDSKWLNEQYF
cdr3_nt: TGTGCCAGCAGTGGCCGGGACAGTAAATGGTTAAACGAGCAGTACTTC
v_call: TRBV6-6
d_call: TRBD1
clone_size: NA
j_call: TRBJ2-7

cdr3_aa: CASSLTTGGGTEAFF
cdr3_nt: TGTGCCAGCAGCTTGACGACAGGGGGCGGAACTGAAGCTTTCTTT
v_call: TRBV7-3
d_call: TRBD1
clone_size: NA
j_call: TRBJ1-1

cdr3_aa: CASSLNSYEQYF
cdr3_nt: TGTGCCAGCAGCTTAAACAGCTACGAGCAGTACTTC
v_call: TRBV5-6
d_call: NA
clone_size: NA
j_call: TRBJ2-7

cdr3_aa: CASSGSSYNSPLHF
cdr3_nt: TGTGCCAGCAGCGGGAGCTCCTATAATTCACCCCTCCACTTT
v_call: TRBV6-1
d_call: NA
clone_size: NA
j_call: TRBJ1-6

cdr3_aa: CASSLGGPRAKNIQYF
cdr3_nt: TGCGCCAGCAGCTTGGGAGGCCCACGAGCCAAAAACATTCAGTACTTC
v_call: TRBV5-1
d_call: NA
clone_size: NA
j_call: TRBJ2-4

cdr3_aa: CASSRDRAQPPQHF
cdr3_nt: TGTGCCAGCAGCCGCGACAGGGCCCAACCGCCCCAGCATTTT
v_call: TRBV7-2
d_call: TRBD1
clone_size: NA
j_call: TRBJ1-5

cdr3_aa: CASSLDTSGVTDTQYF
cdr3_nt: TGTGCCAGCAGCTTAGATACTAGCGGGGTGACAGATACGCAGTATTTT
v_call: TRBV7-3
d_call: TRBD2
clone_size: NA
j_call: TRBJ2-3

cdr3_aa: CASKDRALNTEAFF
cdr3_nt: TGTGCCAGTAAAGACAGGGCATTGAACACTGAAGCTTTCTTT
v_call: TRBV19
d_call: TRBD1
clone_size: once
j_call: TRBJ1-1

cdr3_aa: CASSILPGPGNQPQHF
cdr3_nt: TGTGCCAGTAGTATTCTCCCAGGGCCGGGCAATCAGCCCCAGCATTTT
v_call: TRBV19
d_call: NA
clone_size: NA
j_call: TRBJ1-5

cdr3_aa: CASSSNWGGAYNEQFF
cdr3_nt: TGTGCCAGCAGCTCAAACTGGGGGGGGGCCTACAATGAGCAGTTCTTC
v_call: TRBV14
d_call: TRBD2
clone_size: NA
j_call: TRBJ2-1

cdr3_aa: CASSLRGYGYTF
cdr3_nt: TGTGCCAGCAGCTTGAGGGGCTATGGCTACACCTTC
v_call: TRBV5-6
d_call: NA
clone_size: NA
j_call: TRBJ1-2

cdr3_aa: CASSPPRGETQYF
cdr3_nt: TGTGCCAGCAGCCCCCCCAGGGGGGAGACCCAGTACTTC
v_call: TRBV7-1
d_call: TRBD1
clone_size: NA
j_call: TRBJ2-5

cdr3_aa: CASSVDPAGELFF
cdr3_nt: TGTGCCAGCAGCGTAGACCCGGCCGGGGAGCTGTTTTTT
v_call: TRBV9
d_call: NA
clone_size: NA
j_call: TRBJ2-2

cdr3_aa: CATNGQGRLAGGDTQYF
cdr3_nt: TGTGCCACCAACGGACAGGGACGGCTAGCGGGAGGGGATACGCAGTATTTT
v_call: TRBV2
d_call: TRBD2
clone_size: NA
j_call: TRBJ2-3

cdr3_aa: CASSFIYREDRNEQFF
cdr3_nt: TGTGCCAGCAGCTTTATTTACAGGGAAGATCGCAATGAGCAGTTCTTC
v_call: TRBV7-9
d_call: NA
clone_size: NA
j_call: TRBJ2-1

cdr3_aa: CASSEYSGSGSLSQYF
cdr3_nt: TGTGCCAGCAGCGAATATTCGGGTAGCGGGAGTCTTTCGCAGTATTTT
v_call: TRBV7-6
d_call: TRBD2
clone_size: NA
j_call: TRBJ2-3

cdr3_aa: CASRSTGRGSTDTQYF
cdr3_nt: TGTGCCAGTAGATCGACGGGACGTGGAAGCACAGATACGCAGTATTTT
v_call: TRBV19
d_call: NA
clone_size: NA
j_call: TRBJ2-3

cdr3_aa: CASSLGVNYGYTF
cdr3_nt: TGCGCCAGCAGCTTGGGAGTAAACTATGGCTACACCTTC
v_call: TRBV5-1
d_call: NA
clone_size: NA
j_call: TRBJ1-2

cdr3_aa: CASSLLSLGSPLHF
cdr3_nt: TGTGCCAGCAGCTTACTTTCGTTAGGTTCACCCCTCCACTTT
v_call: TRBV7-2
d_call: NA
clone_size: NA
j_call: TRBJ1-6

cdr3_aa: CASSTGEATGSFTEAFF
cdr3_nt: TGTGCCAGCAGCACCGGGGAAGCAACTGGTAGTTTCACTGAAGCTTTCTTT
v_call: TRBV7-9
d_call: NA
clone_size: NA
j_call: TRBJ1-1

cdr3_aa: CASSDRDTGELFF
cdr3_nt: TGTGCCAGCAGTGACAGGGACACCGGGGAGCTGTTTTTT
v_call: TRBV6-4
d_call: NA
clone_size: few
j_call: TRBJ2-2

cdr3_aa: CASSLALGMTYNEQFF
cdr3_nt: TGTGCCAGCAGCTTAGCGCTGGGGATGACCTACAATGAGCAGTTCTTC
v_call: TRBV7-9
d_call: NA
clone_size: few
j_call: TRBJ2-1

cdr3_aa: CASSQETSGSSSDTQYF
cdr3_nt: TGCGCCAGCAGCCAAGAAACTAGCGGGAGTTCCTCAGATACGCAGTATTTT
v_call: TRBV4-3
d_call: TRBD2
clone_size: NA
j_call: TRBJ2-3

cdr3_aa: CASSQEGWTGPTSEQFF
cdr3_nt: TGCGCCAGCAGCCAAGAAGGCTGGACGGGGCCTACAAGTGAGCAGTTCTTC
v_call: TRBV4-1
d_call: NA
clone_size: NA
j_call: TRBJ2-1

cdr3_aa: CASSPRTAGGGYTF
cdr3_nt: TGTGCCAGCAGTCCACGGACGGCTGGGGGTGGCTACACCTTC
v_call: TRBV27
d_call: NA
clone_size: NA
j_call: TRBJ1-2

cdr3_aa: CASSSQLTDTQYF
cdr3_nt: TGTGCCAGCAGCTCCCAGCTCACAGATACGCAGTATTTT
v_call: TRBV7-7
d_call: NA
clone_size: NA
j_call: TRBJ2-3

cdr3_aa: CASSERPGGNQPQHF
cdr3_nt: TGTGCCAGCAGTGAACGCCCGGGGGGCAATCAGCCCCAGCATTTT
v_call: TRBV6-1
d_call: NA
clone_size: NA
j_call: TRBJ1-5

cdr3_aa: CATSRDLGNSNQPQHF
cdr3_nt: TGTGCCACCAGCAGAGATTTGGGAAATAGCAATCAGCCCCAGCATTTT
v_call: TRBV15
d_call: NA
clone_size: once
j_call: TRBJ1-5

cdr3_aa: CASSLTGTDTQYF
cdr3_nt: TGTGCCAGCAGCTTAACAGGGACAGATACGCAGTATTTT
v_call: TRBV5-6
d_call: NA
clone_size: NA
j_call: TRBJ2-3

cdr3_aa: CASSLGLGYEKLFF
cdr3_nt: TGTGCCAGCAGCCTAGGACTTGGTTACGAAAAACTGTTTTTT
v_call: TRBV13
d_call: NA
clone_size: NA
j_call: TRBJ1-4

cdr3_aa: CASSYQGVDGYTF
cdr3_nt: TGTGCCAGCAGCTATCAGGGTGTGGATGGCTACACCTTC
v_call: TRBV7-9
d_call: NA
clone_size: NA
j_call: TRBJ1-2

cdr3_aa: CASSLGQGNEQFF
cdr3_nt: TGCGCCAGCAGCTTGGGACAGGGAAATGAGCAGTTCTTC
v_call: TRBV5-1
d_call: TRBD1
clone_size: NA
j_call: TRBJ2-1

cdr3_aa: CASSNRQGGRDTQYF
cdr3_nt: TGTGCCAGCAGCAATCGACAGGGCGGGCGGGATACGCAGTATTTT
v_call: TRBV7-2
d_call: TRBD1
clone_size: few
j_call: TRBJ2-3

cdr3_aa: CASTVGTGRSETQYF
cdr3_nt: TGTGCCAGCACGGTTGGCACAGGGAGGTCAGAGACCCAGTACTTC
v_call: TRBV11-2
d_call: NA
clone_size: few
j_call: TRBJ2-5

cdr3_aa: CASSLDYSRVYEQYF
cdr3_nt: TGCGCCAGCAGCTTGGACTACTCTAGGGTCTACGAGCAGTACTTC
v_call: TRBV5-1
d_call: NA
clone_size: NA
j_call: TRBJ2-7

cdr3_aa: CASSLSPRGGGDNEQFF
cdr3_nt: TGTGCCAGCAGCCTCTCCCCCAGAGGCGGGGGGGACAATGAGCAGTTCTTC
v_call: TRBV11-2
d_call: TRBD2
clone_size: NA
j_call: TRBJ2-1

cdr3_aa: CASSQDSGVREQYF
cdr3_nt: TGCGCCAGCAGCCAAGATAGCGGGGTCCGGGAGCAGTACTTC
v_call: TRBV4-1
d_call: TRBD2
clone_size: NA
j_call: TRBJ2-7

cdr3_aa: CASSWRSSNEKLFF
cdr3_nt: TGTGCCAGCAGCTGGAGGTCTAGTAATGAAAAACTGTTTTTT
v_call: TRBV11-3
d_call: NA
clone_size: NA
j_call: TRBJ1-4

cdr3_aa: CASSLEPGGGSPLHF
cdr3_nt: TGTGCCAGCAGCTTAGAGCCGGGTGGAGGATCACCCCTCCACTTT
v_call: TRBV11-1
d_call: NA
clone_size: NA
j_call: TRBJ1-6

cdr3_aa: CASSFYPVLKANYGYTF
cdr3_nt: TGTGCCAGTAGTTTCTACCCCGTTTTAAAAGCTAACTATGGCTACACCTTC
v_call: TRBV19
d_call: NA
clone_size: NA
j_call: TRBJ1-2

cdr3_aa: CATSSTERQGYSGANVLTF
cdr3_nt: TGTGCCACCAGCAGTACAGAGAGACAGGGTTACTCTGGGGCCAACGTCCTGACTTTC
v_call: TRBV15
d_call: TRBD1
clone_size: NA
j_call: TRBJ2-6